This TCR beta chain was profiled in a study of blood T cell repertoires in COVID-19. The table came from immunoSEQ multiplex PCR; TCRdb's copy has only in-frame clones and leaves some out. The data contain under 300,000 clones, 89% of them singletons. This sequence was found in a woman in her sixties who had recovered from COVID-19. Sequencing was carried out using PBMCs or T cells enriched from blood (not recorded which).

CDR3 in DNA: TGTGCCATCAAAGAGGTTGGTGAAGCTTTCTTT. Its translation is CAIKEVGEAFF. The V gene is TRBV10-3, the J gene TRBJ1-1; the D is unclear. The ends were cut back, 7 bases at V and 7 bases at J, with 10 bases in the middle. The CDR3 consists of 11 residues. The germline CDR1 and CDR2 sequences are ENHRY and SYGVKD.